The 20 T cell receptor beta chains below come from one sample, sequenced in a study of T cell responses to AZD1222 COVID-19 vaccine. Sequenced by immunoSEQ multiplex PCR; TCRdb stores in-frame clones only, minus some. This table has 95,000 to 150,000 clones, around 92% appearing once. The sequencing used peripheral blood, collected 28 days after the second AZD1222 dose. Source of these receptors: an adult who received the AZD1222 COVID-19 vaccine.

The chain links TRBV28 to TRBJ2-2, with D possibly matching TRBD2 (7 bases). V shed 6 bases and J shed 5 bases, with 19 bases lying between them. Germline-derived CDR1 and CDR2 are MDHEN and SYDVKM. This CDR3 is 16 amino acids long. The CDR3 DNA reads as TGTGCCAGCAGCCTCGTTGGGGGGGGCATAACCGGGGAGCTGTTTTTT. Protein product: CASSLVGGGITGELFF.

The chain is built from TRBV15 and TRBJ2-1; 9 positions match TRBD1. The CDR3 spans 15 residues. The junction had 8 bases not matched to a gene; V was cut back by 4 bases and J by 7 bases. Germline V gene sequence: CDR1 LNHNV, CDR2 YYDKDF (reference sequence). CDR3 bases: TGTGCCACCAGCATGTTGGACAGGGGAAGAAATGAGCAGTTCTTC. It is translated as CATSMLDRGRNEQFF.

The chain recombines TRBV10-3 with TRBJ2-7; D remains ambiguous. This CDR3 has 14 amino acids. Trimming pared 4 bases from V and 0 bases from J, leaving 10 bases between. Germline V gene sequence: CDR1 ENHRY, CDR2 SYGVKD. This CDR3 is CAISGTQTSYEQYF. DNA for the CDR3: TGTGCCATCAGTGGGACCCAGACCTCCTACGAGCAGTACTTC.

The V call is TRBV28, the J call TRBJ2-7, with 8 bases fitting TRBD1. V lost 2 bases to trimming and J lost 1 base; unmatched junction nucleotides: 10. The germline gives CDR1 MDHEN, CDR2 SYDVKM. The CDR3 length is 17 residues. CDR3 amino acids: CASSLELAQGDSYEQYF. CDR3 nucleotide sequence: TGTGCCAGCAGTTTAGAGTTGGCACAGGGGGATTCCTACGAGCAGTACTTC.

The chain is built from TRBV18 and TRBJ1-1, with 8 bases fitting TRBD1. The CDR3 extends over 17 amino acids. The ends lost 3 bases at V and 0 bases at J; junction bases unmatched: 9. The germline CDR1 and CDR2 sequences are KGHSH and LQKENI. CDR3 nucleotide sequence: TGTGCCAGCTCACCGCAAGGTCCAGGGGGCATGAACACTGAAGCTTTCTTT. Translating it yields CASSPQGPGGMNTEAFF.

This CDR3 reads CASSQNRVSPLHF. The DNA of the CDR3 is TGTGCCAGCAGCCAAAACAGGGTTTCACCCCTCCACTTT. The chain uses TRBV3-1 (or the pseudogene TRBV3-2) and TRBJ1-6; D might be TRBD1 (6 bases). V lost 2 bases and J 9 bases, leaving 8 bases between the germline ends. This CDR3 is 13 amino acids long. Germline loops: CDR1 LGHDT, CDR2 YNNKEL (reference sequence).

The CDR3 reads CASSATGGPLGNTIYF. CDR3 sequence (DNA): TGTGCCAGCAGCGCGACAGGGGGTCCTTTAGGAAACACCATATATTTT. The rearrangement uses TRBV7-8 and TRBJ1-3, with TRBD1 identical over 9 bases. Germline V gene lookup returns CDR1 SGHVS and CDR2 FQNEAQ. The CDR3 loop spans 16 amino acids. V lost 5 bases, J lost 4 bases, and 9 bases stayed unmatched.

This chain uses TRBV27 with TRBJ1-5; the D is unclear. V was trimmed by 5 bases and J by 1 base, leaving 9 bases between them. The CDR3 sequence is 14 residues long. Looked up from germline, CDR1 is MNHEY and CDR2 is SMNVEV (reference sequence). The chain's CDR3 is CASSPGQSNQPQHF. The CDR3 coding sequence is TGTGCCAGCAGTCCGGGCCAAAGCAATCAGCCCCAGCATTTT.

This clone is a singleton in its sample. The chain is built from TRBV5-4 and TRBJ1-5, with 7 bases matching TRBD1. After removal of 4 bases from V and 2 bases from J, the junction contained 3 bases not matched to a gene. Germline V gene sequence: CDR1 SGHNT, CDR2 YYREEE (reference sequence). CDR3 length: 14 amino acids. The DNA of the CDR3 is TGTGCCAGCAGCCGTCAGGGGGGCAATCAGCCCCAGCATTTT. Amino acid sequence: CASSRQGGNQPQHF.

This sequence joins TRBV28 and TRBJ2-7; possibly TRBD1 for D (5 bases). Trimming stripped 4 bases from V and 7 bases from J, with 23 bases between. The CDR3 covers 16 residues. Germline lookup yields CDR1 MDHEN and CDR2 SYDVKM. The DNA of the CDR3 is TGTGCCAGCAGTTCCTCCGGTACTTCAGGGCTGGGGGAGCAGTACTTC. Protein sequence: CASSSSGTSGLGEQYF.

The CDR3, as DNA: TGTGCCAGCAGCCGTGGGACAGGGGAGAGCTATGGCTACACCTTC. This gives the protein CASSRGTGESYGYTF. The chain has TRBV2 and TRBJ1-2, with TRBD1 identical over 10 bases. With V trimmed by 6 bases and J by 4 bases, 8 bases remained unmatched. CDR1 is SNHLY and CDR2 is FYNNEI in the germline V gene. This CDR3 is built from 15 residues.

CDR3 nucleotide sequence: TGTGCCAGCAGCGCGGGGAACACTGAAGCTTTCTTT. Residues: CASSAGNTEAFF. V and J are TRBV12-3 or TRBV12-4 and TRBJ1-1, with no clear D. This CDR3 region has 12 residues. V was clipped by 6 bases and J by 1 base, with 6 bases between them.

V usage is TRBV5-1 and J usage is TRBJ2-7, with TRBD1 identical over 7 bases. The CDR3 runs to 15 residues. Unmatched junction bases numbered 7, after V lost 2 bases and J lost 2 bases. The germline V gene has CDR1 SGHRS and CDR2 YFSETQ. The CDR3, as DNA: TGCGCCAGCAGCTTTTCCGGGACAGACCCCTACGAGCAGTACTTC. Amino acid sequence: CASSFSGTDPYEQYF.

The rearrangement uses TRBV29-1 and TRBJ1-3; 8 bases line up with TRBD1. The CDR3 spans 16 residues. V was pared by 7 bases and J by 3 bases, with 14 bases of the junction left unmatched. CDR1 and CDR2 from the germline V gene are SQVTM and ANQGSEA. The CDR3 loop reads CSAKGTGGDRGNTIYF. The DNA of the CDR3 is TGCAGCGCCAAGGGTACAGGGGGAGATCGTGGAAACACCATATATTTT.

The CDR3 DNA reads as TGCGCCAGCAGCTTGGGGACTAGTCAAGAGACCCAGTACTTC. Its translation: CASSLGTSQETQYF. The chain has TRBV5-1 and TRBJ2-5, with 7 nucleotides matching TRBD2. V lost 0 bases and J lost 2; bases outside the gene matches: 1. The germline CDR1 and CDR2 sequences are SGHRS and YFSETQ. The CDR3 extends over 14 amino acids.

The chain has TRBV27 and TRBJ1-5; D call uncertain. The CDR3 totals 12 residues. Trimming left V 5 bases short and J 6 bases short, with 8 bases between. In germline, CDR1 is MNHEY, CDR2 SMNVEV (reference sequence). The CDR3 DNA reads as TGTGCCAGCAGTGAACTGGGTCAGCCCCAGCATTTT. It is translated as CASSELGQPQHF.

This rearrangement joins TRBV11-2 to TRBJ1-1; D is ambiguous. Trimming removed 0 bases from V and 4 bases from J, with 6 bases in between. In germline, CDR1 is SGHAT, CDR2 FQNNGV. CDR3 size: 13 residues. CDR3 bases: TGTGCCAGCAGCTTAGATGAAAGCACTGAAGCTTTCTTT. Encoded protein: CASSLDESTEAFF.

V is TRBV3-1 (or the pseudogene TRBV3-2) and J is TRBJ1-1; a possible D gene is TRBD1 (5 bases). Per germline, CDR1 LGHDT and CDR2 YNNKEL (reference sequence). CDR3 size: 12 residues. The ends were cut back, 5 bases at V and 5 bases at J, with 9 bases in the middle. This CDR3 reads CASSGQGTEAFF. The CDR3 nucleotides are TGTGCCAGCAGCGGCCAGGGTACTGAAGCTTTCTTT.

In this sample, this clone turned up once. The rearrangement joins TRBV14 to TRBJ2-5, with 9 positions matching TRBD2. This CDR3 has 15 residues. In germline, CDR1 is SGHDN, CDR2 FVKESK. V was clipped by 0 bases and J by 5 bases; unmatched bases: 4. The CDR3 sequence is CASSQDSGRGETQYF. In nucleotides, the CDR3 is TGTGCCAGCAGCCAAGATAGCGGGAGAGGGGAGACCCAGTACTTC.

The rearrangement links TRBV20-1 to TRBJ2-7, with D possibly matching TRBD2 (7 bases). Germline CDR1 reads DFQATT; CDR2 reads SNEGSKA (reference sequence). CDR3 length equals 15 residues. Trimming left V 3 bases short and J 5 bases short, with 20 bases between. CDR3 residues: CSASGAGAYIDEQYF. The CDR3 DNA reads as TGCAGTGCTAGTGGGGCGGGGGCCTACATTGACGAGCAGTACTTC.